Listed below are T cell receptor beta chains from one sample, sequenced in a study of T cells in Graves' hyperthyroidism and ophthalmopathy. In TCRdb, the multiplex PCR reads were re-called with MiXCR into one record per CDR3 protein. This sample yields around 380,000 distinct CDR3 sequences, of which 13% are seen a single time; about a fifth belongs to the top ten. Material: blood. All receptors derive from a man aged 25-40 years with Graves' hyperthyroidism that later progressed to Graves' ophthalmopathy. Each CDR3 is given with its conserved first and last residue. D genes are given only for firm matches. Only some rows state a clone size, as once, few, many or a class for expanded clones.

clone size: few
V gene: TRBV6-1
J gene: TRBJ1-4
D gene: TRBD1
CDR3 DNA: TGTGCCAGCACTTCGACTCGGACAGGGAGCCTCGCTAATGAAAAACTGTTTTTT
CDR3 protein: CASTSTRTGSLANEKLFF

clone size: few
V gene: TRBV5-5
J gene: TRBJ1-2
D gene: .
CDR3 DNA: TGTGCCAGCAGCTTGCCCCACTATGGCTACACCTTC
CDR3 protein: CASSLPHYGYTF

clone size: few
V gene: TRBV7-8
J gene: TRBJ2-7
D gene: .
CDR3 DNA: TGTGCCAGCAGCGGGGACCACAACTACGAGCAGTACTTC
CDR3 protein: CASSGDHNYEQYF

clone size: many
V gene: TRBV7-8
J gene: TRBJ1-5
D gene: .
CDR3 DNA: TGTGCCAGCAGCGTACAGGGTTATCAGCCCCAGCATTTT
CDR3 protein: CASSVQGYQPQHF

clone size: .
V gene: TRBV27
J gene: TRBJ2-4
D gene: TRBD1
CDR3 DNA: TGTGCCAGCAGCAATTCCGCCGACAGGGCGAATAACATTCAGTACTTC
CDR3 protein: CASSNSADRANNIQYF

clone size: .
V gene: TRBV6-9
J gene: TRBJ2-3
D gene: TRBD2
CDR3 DNA: TGTGCCAGCAGTTCCCCTTCGGGCAGCGGGGGGGCGTCAGATACGCAGTATTTT
CDR3 protein: CASSSPSGSGGASDTQYF

clone size: few
V gene: TRBV30
J gene: TRBJ1-5
D gene: .
CDR3 DNA: TGTGCCTGGAGTCAGGATAGCAATCAGCCCCAGCATTTT
CDR3 protein: CAWSQDSNQPQHF

clone size: many
V gene: TRBV7-9
J gene: TRBJ1-4
D gene: .
CDR3 DNA: TGTGCCAGCAGCTTAACAGGACCTAATGAAAAACTGTTTTTT
CDR3 protein: CASSLTGPNEKLFF

clone size: .
V gene: TRBV5-1
J gene: TRBJ2-5
D gene: .
CDR3 DNA: TGCGCCAGCAGCGCGGACCCAAGGTCAGAGACCCAGTACTTC
CDR3 protein: CASSADPRSETQYF

clone size: many
V gene: TRBV15
J gene: TRBJ1-2
D gene: .
CDR3 DNA: TGTGCCACCAGCAGAGCTCAGGGTGACGGCTACACCTTC
CDR3 protein: CATSRAQGDGYTF

clone size: .
V gene: TRBV20-1
J gene: TRBJ1-1
D gene: .
CDR3 DNA: TGCAGTCCGGGAGTGCGACTACAGAACACTGAAGCTTTCTTT
CDR3 protein: CSPGVRLQNTEAFF

clone size: many
V gene: TRBV20-1
J gene: TRBJ2-7
D gene: .
CDR3 DNA: TGCAGTGCTAGAGCTCTGGGGATGGGGGGATCCTACGAGCAGTACTTC
CDR3 protein: CSARALGMGGSYEQYF

clone size: many
V gene: TRBV5-1
J gene: TRBJ1-1
D gene: TRBD1
CDR3 DNA: TGCGCCAGCAGTTGGGACAGCGGTACGGAAGCTTTCTTT
CDR3 protein: CASSWDSGTEAFF

clone size: many
V gene: TRBV27
J gene: TRBJ1-1
D gene: .
CDR3 DNA: TGTGCCAGCAGGATAGGGGGTGGCACTGAAGCTTTCTTT
CDR3 protein: CASRIGGGTEAFF

clone size: many
V gene: TRBV29-1
J gene: TRBJ1-6
D gene: TRBD1
CDR3 DNA: TGCAGCGTTGACGAAGGACAGGCTAATTCACCCCTCCACTTT
CDR3 protein: CSVDEGQANSPLHF

clone size: many
V gene: TRBV29-1
J gene: TRBJ2-2
D gene: .
CDR3 DNA: TGCAGCGTTGTCCACAGTGTTCTCGGCCTGAACACCGGGGAGCTGTTTTTT
CDR3 protein: CSVVHSVLGLNTGELFF

clone size: many
V gene: TRBV12-3/TRBV12-4
J gene: TRBJ1-2
D gene: TRBD1
CDR3 DNA: TGTGCCAGCAGTGACAGGGGTTCGGGCTATGGCTACACCTTC
CDR3 protein: CASSDRGSGYGYTF

clone size: .
V gene: TRBV6-5
J gene: TRBJ1-4
D gene: TRBD1
CDR3 DNA: TGTGCCAGCAGTTACGGGACAGGGGCTGCAACTAATGAAAAACTGTTTTTT
CDR3 protein: CASSYGTGAATNEKLFF

clone size: many
V gene: TRBV9
J gene: TRBJ2-1
D gene: .
CDR3 DNA: TGTGCCAGCAGCGTAGGGTCCGGGGGATACTACAATGAGCAGTTCTTC
CDR3 protein: CASSVGSGGYYNEQFF

clone size: few
V gene: TRBV29-1
J gene: TRBJ2-5
D gene: .
CDR3 DNA: TGCAGCGTTGAAGGGCACCTCCAAGAGACCCAGTACTTC
CDR3 protein: CSVEGHLQETQYF

clone size: many
V gene: TRBV10-1
J gene: TRBJ2-7
D gene: TRBD2
CDR3 DNA: TGCGCCAGCAGTGAGGGGACTAGCGGGCCATTCTACGAGCAGTACTTC
CDR3 protein: CASSEGTSGPFYEQYF

clone size: .
V gene: TRBV20-1
J gene: TRBJ1-5
D gene: .
CDR3 DNA: TGCAGTGGCTCCGGGGCACTCGATCAGCCCCAGCATTTT
CDR3 protein: CSGSGALDQPQHF

clone size: few
V gene: TRBV4-1
J gene: TRBJ1-5
D gene: .
CDR3 DNA: TGCGCCAGCAGCCCATACCTCGGGAGCAATCAGCCCCAGCATTTT
CDR3 protein: CASSPYLGSNQPQHF

clone size: many
V gene: TRBV7-9
J gene: TRBJ1-2
D gene: TRBD1
CDR3 DNA: TGTGCCAGCAGCTTCCAGAACAGGGGAGTTTTTGGCTACACCTTC
CDR3 protein: CASSFQNRGVFGYTF

clone size: many
V gene: TRBV2
J gene: TRBJ2-5
D gene: .
CDR3 DNA: TGTGCCAGCAAATCGCTTCCTCGAAACCAAGAGACCCAGTACTTC
CDR3 protein: CASKSLPRNQETQYF

clone size: few
V gene: TRBV9
J gene: TRBJ1-3
D gene: .
CDR3 DNA: TGTGCCAGCAGCGTAGTAGACGTCTCTGGAAACACCATATATTTT
CDR3 protein: CASSVVDVSGNTIYF

clone size: many
V gene: TRBV28
J gene: TRBJ1-5
D gene: .
CDR3 DNA: TGTGCCAGCACCACGGGGATGGGTGGGGTAGGTCAGCCCCAGCATTTT
CDR3 protein: CASTTGMGGVGQPQHF

clone size: few
V gene: TRBV7-2
J gene: TRBJ2-1
D gene: TRBD1
CDR3 DNA: TGTGCCAGCAGCTTAGCGTTGGGACAGGGTTATGAGCAGTTCTTC
CDR3 protein: CASSLALGQGYEQFF

clone size: many
V gene: TRBV4-1
J gene: TRBJ2-7
D gene: TRBD2
CDR3 DNA: TGCGCCAGCAGCCAAGAACTAGCGGGGTTTGGCGAGCAGTACTTC
CDR3 protein: CASSQELAGFGEQYF

clone size: many
V gene: TRBV5-1
J gene: TRBJ1-2
D gene: .
CDR3 DNA: TGCGCCAGCAGCTTGCTTGGGCAGGTTTATGGCTACACCTTC
CDR3 protein: CASSLLGQVYGYTF

clone size: many
V gene: TRBV28
J gene: TRBJ1-5
D gene: .
CDR3 DNA: TGTGCCAGCAGTTTAGAGCAAAATAGCAATCAGCCCCAGCATTTT
CDR3 protein: CASSLEQNSNQPQHF

clone size: few
V gene: TRBV4-1
J gene: TRBJ1-2
D gene: TRBD1
CDR3 DNA: TGCGCCAGCAGCCAAGGGACAGGGGGCGCAGACTATGGCTACACCTTC
CDR3 protein: CASSQGTGGADYGYTF

clone size: few
V gene: TRBV12-3/TRBV12-4
J gene: TRBJ1-1
D gene: .
CDR3 DNA: TGTGCCAGCAGGCCCTTCGCAGGACTGAACACTGAAGCTTTCTTT
CDR3 protein: CASRPFAGLNTEAFF

clone size: many
V gene: TRBV2
J gene: TRBJ1-5
D gene: TRBD1
CDR3 DNA: TGTGCCAGCAGTGAACAGGGGGGGAGAAGCAATCAGCCCCAGCATTTT
CDR3 protein: CASSEQGGRSNQPQHF

clone size: many
V gene: TRBV5-5
J gene: TRBJ1-6
D gene: .
CDR3 DNA: TGTGCCAGCAGCCTAGGACGGACCGATAATTCACCCCTCCACTTT
CDR3 protein: CASSLGRTDNSPLHF

clone size: .
V gene: TRBV29-1
J gene: TRBJ2-5
D gene: TRBD1
CDR3 DNA: TGCAGCGTTGAAGATAGACAGGGTGTCCAAGAGACCCAGTACTTC
CDR3 protein: CSVEDRQGVQETQYF

clone size: .
V gene: TRBV5-1
J gene: TRBJ2-7
D gene: TRBD1
CDR3 DNA: TGCGCCAGCAGCTTGGCGTTGTGGGGGCAGGGGGCCTACGAGCAGTACTTC
CDR3 protein: CASSLALWGQGAYEQYF

clone size: many
V gene: TRBV6-5
J gene: TRBJ1-1
D gene: TRBD1
CDR3 DNA: TGTGCCAGCAGTTACGGGACAGGGAGAACTGAAGCTTTCTTT
CDR3 protein: CASSYGTGRTEAFF

clone size: many
V gene: TRBV10-2
J gene: TRBJ1-1
D gene: TRBD1
CDR3 DNA: TGCGCCAGCAACAGGGGGGAAAATACTGAAGCTTTCTTT
CDR3 protein: CASNRGENTEAFF

clone size: many
V gene: TRBV12-3/TRBV12-4
J gene: TRBJ2-5
D gene: .
CDR3 DNA: TGTGCCAGCGCCAGGGAGGTCTCACTCGGGGAGACCCAGTACTTC
CDR3 protein: CASAREVSLGETQYF

clone size: many
V gene: TRBV24-1
J gene: TRBJ1-2
D gene: .
CDR3 DNA: TGTGCCACCAGTGCCTCACCCCGCTATGGCTACACCTTC
CDR3 protein: CATSASPRYGYTF

clone size: many
V gene: TRBV10-1
J gene: TRBJ2-1
D gene: .
CDR3 DNA: TGCGCCAGCAGTGAGTCTGGGGACGGCTACAATGAGCAGTTCTTC
CDR3 protein: CASSESGDGYNEQFF

clone size: many
V gene: TRBV10-1
J gene: TRBJ2-1
D gene: TRBD1
CDR3 DNA: TGCGCCAGCAGTGACCCGGGACAGGGTTCGGATGAGCAGTTCTTC
CDR3 protein: CASSDPGQGSDEQFF

clone size: many
V gene: TRBV4-2
J gene: TRBJ2-1
D gene: TRBD2
CDR3 DNA: TGTGCCAGCAGCCAAGCTGCGACTAGCGGTTACAATGAGCAGTTCTTC
CDR3 protein: CASSQAATSGYNEQFF

clone size: many
V gene: TRBV11-2
J gene: TRBJ2-7
D gene: .
CDR3 DNA: TGTGCCAGCAGCTTTACTCTTCCAACCTACGAGCAGTACTTC
CDR3 protein: CASSFTLPTYEQYF

clone size: many
V gene: TRBV12-3/TRBV12-4
J gene: TRBJ1-2
D gene: .
CDR3 DNA: TGTGCCAGCAGCCTGACAAGCAGCTATGGCTACACCTTC
CDR3 protein: CASSLTSSYGYTF

clone size: many
V gene: TRBV20-1
J gene: TRBJ1-2
D gene: .
CDR3 DNA: TGCAGTGCCCGACCCCACGGGAACTATGGCTACACCTTC
CDR3 protein: CSARPHGNYGYTF

clone size: few
V gene: TRBV6-1
J gene: TRBJ2-3
D gene: .
CDR3 DNA: TGTGCCAGCCAACCGACAGCCACCACAGATACGCAGTATTTT
CDR3 protein: CASQPTATTDTQYF

clone size: few
V gene: TRBV5-1
J gene: TRBJ2-1
D gene: .
CDR3 DNA: TGCGCCAGCAGCTTGGGGAATACGGGTGAGCAGTTCTTC
CDR3 protein: CASSLGNTGEQFF

clone size: .
V gene: TRBV27
J gene: TRBJ2-5
D gene: TRBD1
CDR3 DNA: TGTGCCAGCAGTTTTTCGGGACAGTCGTTAGAGACCCAGTACTTC
CDR3 protein: CASSFSGQSLETQYF

clone size: many
V gene: TRBV6-1
J gene: TRBJ1-2
D gene: .
CDR3 DNA: TGTGCCAGCAGTGAAGCACCAACTAACTATGGCTACACCTTC
CDR3 protein: CASSEAPTNYGYTF

clone size: .
V gene: TRBV9
J gene: TRBJ2-1
D gene: TRBD2
CDR3 DNA: TGTGCCAGCAGCGCTAGACTAGCGGGGTATAATGAGCAGTTCTTC
CDR3 protein: CASSARLAGYNEQFF

clone size: many
V gene: TRBV28
J gene: TRBJ2-1
D gene: TRBD1
CDR3 DNA: TGTGCCAGCAGTTTTTACAGGGGGACGAATGAGCAGTTCTTC
CDR3 protein: CASSFYRGTNEQFF

clone size: .
V gene: TRBV5-1
J gene: TRBJ2-7
D gene: TRBD1
CDR3 DNA: TGCGCCAGCAGCTTGGGACAGGGGAGAACCTACGAGCAGTACTTC
CDR3 protein: CASSLGQGRTYEQYF

clone size: .
V gene: TRBV6-9
J gene: TRBJ2-3
D gene: .
CDR3 DNA: TGTGCCAGCAGTTATTACGGGGACGACACAGATACGCAGTATTTT
CDR3 protein: CASSYYGDDTDTQYF